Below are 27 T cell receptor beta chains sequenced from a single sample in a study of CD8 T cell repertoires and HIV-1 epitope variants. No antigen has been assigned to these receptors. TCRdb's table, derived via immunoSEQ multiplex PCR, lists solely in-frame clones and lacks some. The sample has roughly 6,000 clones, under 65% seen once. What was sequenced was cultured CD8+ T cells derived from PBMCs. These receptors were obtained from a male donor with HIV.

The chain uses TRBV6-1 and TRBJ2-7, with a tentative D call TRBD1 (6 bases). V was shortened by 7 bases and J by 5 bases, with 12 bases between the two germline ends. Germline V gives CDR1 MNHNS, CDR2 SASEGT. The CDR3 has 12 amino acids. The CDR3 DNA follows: TGTGCCAGCACCGAAGGGGGAGACGAGCAGTACTTC. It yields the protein CASTEGGDEQYF.

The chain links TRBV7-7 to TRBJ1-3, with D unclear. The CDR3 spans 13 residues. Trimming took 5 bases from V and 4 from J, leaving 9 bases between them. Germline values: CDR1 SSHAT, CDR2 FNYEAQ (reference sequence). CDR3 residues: CASSPREGNTIYF. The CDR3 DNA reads TGTGCCAGCAGCCCCCGTGAGGGAAACACCATATATTTT.

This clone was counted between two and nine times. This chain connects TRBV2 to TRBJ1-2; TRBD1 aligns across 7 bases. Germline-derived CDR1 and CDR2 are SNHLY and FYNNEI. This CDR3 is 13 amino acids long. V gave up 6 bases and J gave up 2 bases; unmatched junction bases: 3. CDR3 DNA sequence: TGTGCCAGCAGGGGGGGACAGAACTATGGCTACACCTTC. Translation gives CASRGGQNYGYTF.

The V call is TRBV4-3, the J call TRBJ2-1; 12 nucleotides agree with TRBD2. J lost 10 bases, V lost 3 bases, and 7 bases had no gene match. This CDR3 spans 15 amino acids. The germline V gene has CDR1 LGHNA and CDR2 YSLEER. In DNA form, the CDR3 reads TGCGCCAGCAGCCACCGACTAGCGGGGGAGGGCGAGCAGTTCTTC. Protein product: CASSHRLAGEGEQFF.

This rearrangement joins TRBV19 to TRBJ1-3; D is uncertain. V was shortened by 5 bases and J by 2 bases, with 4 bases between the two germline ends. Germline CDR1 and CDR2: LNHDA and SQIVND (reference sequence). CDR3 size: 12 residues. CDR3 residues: CASSPAGNTIYF. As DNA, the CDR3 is TGTGCCAGTAGTCCTGCTGGAAACACCATATATTTT.

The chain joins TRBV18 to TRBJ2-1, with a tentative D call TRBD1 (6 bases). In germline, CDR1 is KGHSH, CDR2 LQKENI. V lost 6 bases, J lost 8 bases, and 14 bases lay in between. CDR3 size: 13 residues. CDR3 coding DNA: TGTGCCAGCTCCCGCTCAGGGGACGATGAGCAGTTCTTC. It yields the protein CASSRSGDDEQFF. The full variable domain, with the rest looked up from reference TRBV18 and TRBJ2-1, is NAGVMQNPRHLVRRRGQEARLRCSPMKGHSHVYWYRQLPEEGLKFMVYLQKENIIDESGMPKERFSAEFPKEGPSILRIQQVVRGDSAAYFCASSRSGDDEQFFGPGTRLTVL.

In DNA form, the CDR3 reads TGTGCCAGCAGTTATAATCACAACACCGGGGAGCTGTTTTTT. Translated, it gives CASSYNHNTGELFF. The chain is built from TRBV6-5 and TRBJ2-2; D unresolved. CDR3 length: 14 amino acids. The V end lost 3 bases, the J end lost 2 bases, and 7 bases lay between the germline ends. The germline gives CDR1 MNHEY, CDR2 SVGAGI.

The CDR3 nucleotides are TGTGCCAGCAGCCCACTTCCAGGGGAGGCTGGAAACACCATATATTTT. It is translated as CASSPLPGEAGNTIYF. The rearrangement uses TRBV13 and TRBJ1-3, with D tentatively TRBD1 (6 bases). Germline V lookup: CDR1 PRHDT, CDR2 FYEKMQ (reference sequence). The V end lost 5 bases, the J end lost 2 bases, and 16 bases lay between the germline ends. The CDR3 spans 16 residues.

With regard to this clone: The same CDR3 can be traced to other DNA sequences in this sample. The CDR3 DNA is TGCGCCAGCAGCCCGGGACAGGGGGCCTACGAGCAGTACTTC. This codes for CASSPGQGAYEQYF. The V gene is TRBV5-1, the J gene TRBJ2-7, with 11 bases identical to TRBD1. From germline, CDR1 is SGHRS and CDR2 YFSETQ. The J segment lost 2 bases and the V segment lost 4 bases, leaving 2 bases of the junction unmatched. CDR3 length: 14 residues.

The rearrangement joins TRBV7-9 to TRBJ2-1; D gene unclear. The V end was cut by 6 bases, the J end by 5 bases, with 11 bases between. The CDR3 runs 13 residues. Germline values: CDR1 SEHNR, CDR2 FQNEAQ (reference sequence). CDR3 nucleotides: TGTGCCAGCAGTAATCGACCGAACAATGAGCAGTTCTTC. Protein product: CASSNRPNNEQFF.

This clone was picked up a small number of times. DNA for the CDR3: TGTGCCAGCAGCCCCACTAGCGGGAAAGATACAGATACGCAGTATTTT. Translation gives CASSPTSGKDTDTQYF. The rearrangement joins TRBV5-8 to TRBJ2-3, with 10 bases lining up with TRBD2. V dropped 4 bases and J dropped 3; count of bases not matched to a gene: 8. The CDR3 is 16 residues long. In germline, CDR1 is SGHTS, CDR2 YDEGEE.

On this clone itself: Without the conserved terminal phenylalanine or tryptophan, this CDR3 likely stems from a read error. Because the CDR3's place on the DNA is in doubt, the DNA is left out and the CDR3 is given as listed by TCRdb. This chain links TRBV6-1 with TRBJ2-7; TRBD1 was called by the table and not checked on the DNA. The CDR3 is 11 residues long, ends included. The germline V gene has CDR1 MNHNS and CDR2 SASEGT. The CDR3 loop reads CASSQGADRED.

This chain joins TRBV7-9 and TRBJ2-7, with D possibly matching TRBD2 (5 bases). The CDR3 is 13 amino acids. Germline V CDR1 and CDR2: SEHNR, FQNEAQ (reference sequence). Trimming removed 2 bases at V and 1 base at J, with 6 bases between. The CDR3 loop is CASSLPGSYEQYF. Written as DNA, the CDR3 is TGTGCCAGCAGCTTACCGGGGTCCTACGAGCAGTACTTC. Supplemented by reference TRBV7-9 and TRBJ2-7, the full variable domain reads DTGVSQNPRHKITKRGQNVTFRCDPISEHNRLYWYRQTLGQGPEFLTYFQNEAQLEKSRLLSDRFSAERPKGSFSTLEIQRTEQGDSAMYLCASSLPGSYEQYFGPGTRLTVT.

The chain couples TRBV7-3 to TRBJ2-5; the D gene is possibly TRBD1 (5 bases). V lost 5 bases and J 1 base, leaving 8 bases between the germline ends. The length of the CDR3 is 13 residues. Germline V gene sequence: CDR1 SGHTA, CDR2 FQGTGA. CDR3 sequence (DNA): TGTGCCAGCAGCCAAGACAGCCAAGAGACCCAGTACTTC. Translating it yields CASSQDSQETQYF. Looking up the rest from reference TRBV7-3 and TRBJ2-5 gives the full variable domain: GAGVSQTPSNKVTEKGKYVELRCDPISGHTALYWYRQSLGQGPEFLIYFQGTGAADDSGLPNDRFFAVRPEGSVSTLKIQRTERGDSAVYLCASSQDSQETQYFGPGTRLLVL.

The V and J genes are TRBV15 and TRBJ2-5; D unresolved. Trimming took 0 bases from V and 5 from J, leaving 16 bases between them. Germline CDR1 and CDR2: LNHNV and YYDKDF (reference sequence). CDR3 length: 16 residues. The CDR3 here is CATSRDLRLVGETQYF. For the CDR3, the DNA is TGTGCCACCAGCAGAGATCTGAGGCTGGTGGGCGAGACCCAGTACTTC.

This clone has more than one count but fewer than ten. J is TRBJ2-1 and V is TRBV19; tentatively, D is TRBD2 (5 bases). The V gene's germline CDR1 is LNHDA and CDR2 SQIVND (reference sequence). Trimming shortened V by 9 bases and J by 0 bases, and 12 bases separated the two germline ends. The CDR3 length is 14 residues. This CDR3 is CASREGSSYNEQFF. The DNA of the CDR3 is TGTGCCAGCCGGGAAGGGAGCTCCTACAATGAGCAGTTCTTC.

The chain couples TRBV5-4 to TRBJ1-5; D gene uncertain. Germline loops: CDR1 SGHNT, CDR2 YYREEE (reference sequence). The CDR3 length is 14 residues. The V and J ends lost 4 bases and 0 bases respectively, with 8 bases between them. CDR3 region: CASSLDVSNQPQHF. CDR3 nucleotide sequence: TGTGCCAGCAGCCTCGACGTTAGCAATCAGCCCCAGCATTTT.

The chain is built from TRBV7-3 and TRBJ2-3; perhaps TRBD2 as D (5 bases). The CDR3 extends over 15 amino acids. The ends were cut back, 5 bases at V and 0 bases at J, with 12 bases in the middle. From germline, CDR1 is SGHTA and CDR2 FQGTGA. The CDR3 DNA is TGTGCCAGCAGCCCATCGGGGAAAAGCACAGATACGCAGTATTTT. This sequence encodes CASSPSGKSTDTQYF.

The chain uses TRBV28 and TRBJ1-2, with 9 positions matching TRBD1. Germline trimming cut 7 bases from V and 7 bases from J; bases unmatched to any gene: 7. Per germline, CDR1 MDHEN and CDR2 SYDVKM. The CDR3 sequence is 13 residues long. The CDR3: CASMGQGRGGYTF. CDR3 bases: TGTGCCAGCATGGGACAGGGCCGTGGTGGCTACACCTTC.

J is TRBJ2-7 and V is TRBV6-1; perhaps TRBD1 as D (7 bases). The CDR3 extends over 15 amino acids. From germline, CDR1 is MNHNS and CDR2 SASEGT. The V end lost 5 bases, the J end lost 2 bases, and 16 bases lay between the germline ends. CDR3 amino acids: CASSLRGDSPYEQYF. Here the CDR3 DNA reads TGTGCCAGCAGTTTGAGGGGGGACAGCCCCTACGAGCAGTACTTC.

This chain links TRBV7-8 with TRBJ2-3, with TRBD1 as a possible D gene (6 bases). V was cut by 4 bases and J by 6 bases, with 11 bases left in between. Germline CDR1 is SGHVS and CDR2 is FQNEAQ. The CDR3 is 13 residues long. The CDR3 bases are TGTGCCAGCAGCTCATATCAGGGGGATACGCAGTATTTT. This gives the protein CASSSYQGDTQYF.

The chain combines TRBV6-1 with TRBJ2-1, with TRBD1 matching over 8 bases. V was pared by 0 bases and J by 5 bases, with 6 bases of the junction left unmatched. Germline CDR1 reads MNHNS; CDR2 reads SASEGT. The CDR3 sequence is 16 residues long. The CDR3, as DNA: TGTGCCAGCAGTGAAGCGAGAGCGGACAGGGACAATGAGCAGTTCTTC. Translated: CASSEARADRDNEQFF.

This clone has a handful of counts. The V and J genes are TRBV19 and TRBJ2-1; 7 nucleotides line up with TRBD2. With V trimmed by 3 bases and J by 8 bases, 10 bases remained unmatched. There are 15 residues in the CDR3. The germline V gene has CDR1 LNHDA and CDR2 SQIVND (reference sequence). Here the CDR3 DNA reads TGTGCCAGTAGTATGAGTAGCGGGTGGGGCGATGAGCAGTTCTTC. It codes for CASSMSSGWGDEQFF.

CDR3 coding DNA: TGTGCCAGCAGCTTAGTACACCCGGGTAGTGAGCAGTTCTTC. Translating it yields CASSLVHPGSEQFF. The rearrangement uses TRBV7-9 and TRBJ2-1, with D uncertain. Trimming removed 1 base from V and 9 bases from J, with 13 bases in between. The germline CDR1 and CDR2 sequences are SEHNR and FQNEAQ (reference sequence). CDR3 size: 14 residues. The whole variable domain, filled in from reference TRBV7-9 and TRBJ2-1, reads DTGVSQNPRHKITKRGQNVTFRCDPISEHNRLYWYRQTLGQGPEFLTYFQNEAQLEKSRLLSDRFSAERPKGSFSTLEIQRTEQGDSAMYLCASSLVHPGSEQFFGPGTRLTVL.

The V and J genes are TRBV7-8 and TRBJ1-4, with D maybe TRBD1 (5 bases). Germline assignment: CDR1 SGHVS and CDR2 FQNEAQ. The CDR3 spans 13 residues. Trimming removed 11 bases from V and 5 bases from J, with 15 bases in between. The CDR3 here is CAGRGAWNEKLFF. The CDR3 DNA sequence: TGTGCCGGCCGTGGGGCTTGGAATGAAAAACTGTTTTTT. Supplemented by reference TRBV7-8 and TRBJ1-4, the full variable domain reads GAGVSQSPRYKVAKRGQDVALRCDPISGHVSLFWYQQALGQGPEFLTYFQNEAQLDKSGLPSDRFFAERPEGSVSTLKIQRTQQEDSAVYLCAGRGAWNEKLFFGSGTQLSVL.

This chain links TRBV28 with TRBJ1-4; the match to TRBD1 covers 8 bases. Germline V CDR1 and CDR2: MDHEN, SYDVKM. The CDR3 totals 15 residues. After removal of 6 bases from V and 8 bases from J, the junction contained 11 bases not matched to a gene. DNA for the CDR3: TGTGCCAGCAGGAGGACAGGGCACGTAGGGGAAAAACTGTTTTTT. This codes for CASRRTGHVGEKLFF.

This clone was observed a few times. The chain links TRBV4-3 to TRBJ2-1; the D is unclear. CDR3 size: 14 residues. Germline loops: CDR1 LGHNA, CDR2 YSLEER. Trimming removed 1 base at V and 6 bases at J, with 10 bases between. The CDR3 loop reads CASSQVQQANEQFF. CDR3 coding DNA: TGCGCCAGCAGCCAAGTGCAGCAAGCCAATGAGCAGTTCTTC.